The 30 T cell receptor beta chains below come from one sample, sequenced in a study of graft-versus-host responses after intestinal transplantation. Libraries were prepared by immunoSEQ multiplex PCR; TCRdb keeps only in-frame clonotypes and omits some of them. This sample has 7,000 to 8,500 clones, with about 64% found just once. Processing was applied to graft tissue in order to liberate intraepithelial and lamina propria lymphocytes. Material: ileum tissue, obtained 50 to 55 days after transplant. These receptors originate from a human patient who received an intestinal transplant, so some T cells may come from the graft donor.

The chain joins TRBV6-1 to TRBJ1-5; tentative D call: TRBD1 (6 bases). The CDR3 spans 13 residues. In germline, CDR1 is MNHNS, CDR2 SASEGT. The DNA of the CDR3 is TGTGGGACAGATCCTTATAGCAATCAGCCCCAGCATTTT. Its protein product is CGTDPYSNQPQHF.

The chain links TRBV6-1 to TRBJ1-1, with D hard to call. Trimming cost V 7 bases and J 0 bases, with 15 bases left between them. The CDR3 covers 15 residues. Per the germline V gene, CDR1 is MNHNS and CDR2 is SASEGT. Written as DNA, the CDR3 is TGTGCCAGCAAAGGGTCAGGACTCATGAACACTGAAGCTTTCTTT. This encodes CASKGSGLMNTEAFF.

This chain uses TRBV5-6 with TRBJ2-7; possible D gene TRBD1, 5 bases. Deletions cut 3 bases from V and 3 bases from J, with 16 bases between. From germline, CDR1 is SGHDT and CDR2 YYEEEE. CDR3 length: 15 residues. Here the CDR3 reads CASSSRETFDYEQYF. The CDR3 DNA sequence: TGTGCCAGCAGCTCCAGGGAAACCTTCGACTACGAGCAGTACTTC.

This clone was seen only a few times. This chain links TRBV6-4 with TRBJ2-7, with 7 bases lining up with TRBD1. Germline CDR1 is MRHNA and CDR2 is SNTAGT. V gave up 4 bases and J gave up 4 bases; unmatched junction bases: 7. The CDR3 is made up of 14 amino acids. CDR3 bases: TGTGCCAGCAGTGGCCGGACAGGCCCTTACGAGCAGTACGTC. Its protein is CASSGRTGPYEQYV.

The V gene is TRBV19, the J gene TRBJ2-1, with TRBD1 identical over 7 bases. CDR1 LNHDA and CDR2 SQIVND come from the germline V gene (reference sequence). The CDR3 runs to 14 residues. V trimming: 5 bases; J trimming: 7 bases; junction bases outside the gene matches: 8. The CDR3 DNA sequence: TGTGCCAGTAGTCAACAGGGGAGTAGGAATGAGCAGTTCTTC. Translated, it gives CASSQQGSRNEQFF.

The V and J genes are TRBV7-2 and TRBJ2-4, with D perhaps TRBD1 (5 bases). Germline V gene sequence: CDR1 SGHTA, CDR2 FQGNSA. This CDR3 has 15 amino acids. V dropped 1 base and J dropped 7 bases, with 14 bases sitting between them. This CDR3 reads CASSLGALPGNIQYF. In DNA form, the CDR3 reads TGTGCCAGCAGCTTAGGGGCCCTGCCAGGGAACATTCAGTACTTC.

This clone has a handful of counts. The rearrangement links TRBV5-5 to TRBJ2-2, with D perhaps matching TRBD1 (6 bases). The germline V and J ends were trimmed by 4 bases and 2 bases, with 12 bases remaining between them. Germline-derived CDR1 and CDR2 are SGHKS and YYEKEE (reference sequence). The CDR3 is 15 amino acids. DNA of the CDR3: TGTGCCAGCAGCCAAACAGGGACCAACACCGGGGAGCTGTTTTTT. Translating gives CASSQTGTNTGELFF.

This clone has a single count. The chain is built from TRBV7-2 and TRBJ1-1; no firm D call. Germline-derived CDR1 and CDR2 are SGHTA and FQGNSA. The CDR3 has 13 residues. The V end lost 2 bases, the J end lost 1 base, and 5 bases lay between the germline ends. As DNA, the CDR3 is TGTGCCAGCAGCTTACAGGAGAACACTGAAGCTTTCTTT. Its translation is CASSLQENTEAFF.

The J gene is TRBJ2-3, the V gene TRBV7-3; 7 bases match TRBD1. The germline V gene encodes CDR1 SGHTA and CDR2 FQGTGA. V lost 3 bases, J lost 4 bases, and 1 base stayed unmatched. The CDR3 spans 13 residues. The CDR3 DNA reads TGTGCCAGCAGCTTCCAGGGGGCAGATACGCAGTATTTT. Translation: CASSFQGADTQYF.

This clone has a handful of counts. The V and J genes are TRBV18 and TRBJ2-1; maybe TRBD2 (7 bases). The length of the CDR3 is 18 residues. Germline V gene data show CDR1 as KGHSH and CDR2 as LQKENI. With 0 bases removed from V and 0 bases from J, the gap between germline ends came to 15 bases. CDR3: CASSPPNGGASSYNEQFF. The CDR3 region has the DNA TGTGCCAGCTCACCACCAAATGGGGGGGCCAGCTCCTACAATGAGCAGTTCTTC.

V is TRBV18 and J is TRBJ1-5; perhaps TRBD1 as D (6 bases). Germline V gene data show CDR1 as KGHSH and CDR2 as LQKENI. The V gene lost 2 bases and the J gene lost 4 bases, with 12 bases spanning the gap. The CDR3 has 15 amino acids. CDR3 in DNA: TGTGCCAGCTCACCAACGGCAGGGGATAATCAGCCCCAGCATTTT. It translates to CASSPTAGDNQPQHF.

The chain carries TRBV4-2 and TRBJ2-1; 7 bases map to TRBD2. The CDR3 spans 15 residues. After removal of 6 bases from V and 1 base from J, the junction contained 6 bases not matched to a gene. In germline, CDR1 is LGHNA, CDR2 YNFKEQ. The CDR3 reads CASRPGLPSYNEQFF. The CDR3 nucleotides read TGTGCCAGCAGGCCGGGACTACCGTCCTACAATGAGCAGTTCTTC.

The chain recombines TRBV5-4 with TRBJ2-5, with 11 nucleotides matching TRBD2. The V gene end was trimmed by 0 bases and the J gene end by 3 bases; junction bases not matched to a gene: 7. From germline, CDR1 is SGHNT and CDR2 YYREEE (reference sequence). The CDR3 totals 17 residues. The CDR3 protein is CASSLVLAGGEKETQYF. CDR3 bases: TGTGCCAGCAGCTTGGTGCTAGCGGGGGGAGAGAAAGAGACCCAGTACTTC.

This clone came up once. This chain connects TRBV2 to TRBJ1-1; possible D gene TRBD1, 6 bases. CDR3 size: 15 residues. CDR1 SNHLY and CDR2 FYNNEI come from the germline V gene. V was cut by 4 bases and J by 1 base, with 13 bases left in between. In DNA, the CDR3 is TGTGCCAGCAGTGGAAACAGGGTAAGGAACACTGAAGCTTTCTTT. Amino acid sequence: CASSGNRVRNTEAFF.

This clone was observed a few times. The chain combines TRBV10-3 with TRBJ2-6; TRBD1 agrees at 8 bases. The trim removed 10 bases at V and 2 bases at J, leaving 4 bases unmatched. CDR1 is ENHRY and CDR2 is SYGVKD in the germline V gene. The CDR3 is 14 residues long. The CDR3 is CATRQGTGANVLTF. DNA of the CDR3: TGTGCCACCCGACAGGGGACTGGGGCCAACGTCCTGACTTTC.

The chain combines TRBV28 with TRBJ2-2; tentatively, D is TRBD1 (6 bases). Germline values: CDR1 MDHEN, CDR2 SYDVKM. The CDR3 has 14 residues. V shed 6 bases and J shed 5 bases, with 13 bases lying between them. CDR3 in DNA: TGTGCCAGCAGCTCAGGGGAAGTGACCGGGGAGCTGTTTTTT. It codes for CASSSGEVTGELFF. Combining the CDR3 with reference TRBV28 and TRBJ2-2 gives the whole variable domain DVKVTQSSRYLVKRTGEKVFLECVQDMDHENMFWYRQDPGLGLRLIYFSYDVKMKEKGDIPEGYSVSREKKERFSLILESASTNQTSMYLCASSSGEVTGELFFGEGSRLTVL.

The chain is built from TRBV7-6 and TRBJ1-3; 7 bases match TRBD1. Germline assignment: CDR1 SGHVS and CDR2 FNYEAQ. The length of the CDR3 is 17 residues. V dropped 3 bases and J dropped 4; count of bases not matched to a gene: 12. CDR3 nucleotides: TGTGCCAGCAGCTTCTCGGACAGGAGGGCGATCGGAAACACCATATATTTT. Protein sequence: CASSFSDRRAIGNTIYF.

The CDR3: CASSVGTSGVFSTDTQYF. CDR3 nucleotides: TGTGCCAGCAGCGTAGGGACTAGCGGGGTATTTAGCACAGATACGCAGTATTTT. The chain couples TRBV9 to TRBJ2-3; 12 bases are a match to TRBD2. V was clipped by 0 bases and J by 0 bases; unmatched bases: 5. The germline CDR1 and CDR2 sequences are SGDLS and YYNGEE. The length of the CDR3 is 18 residues.

The chain carries TRBV2 and TRBJ2-7; 8 nucleotides align to TRBD2. The CDR3 loop spans 14 amino acids. V shed 1 base and J 2 bases; nucleotides not matched to a gene: 1. Germline V gene sequence: CDR1 SNHLY, CDR2 FYNNEI. The CDR3 region has the DNA TGTGCCAGCAGTGAAGGGCGGGGGGCCTACGAGCAGTACGTC. Protein product: CASSEGRGAYEQYV.

The chain is built from TRBV4-1 and TRBJ1-3; TRBD1 matches at 7 bases. J lost 8 bases, V lost 6 bases, and 10 bases had no gene match. Germline V CDR1 and CDR2: MGHRA, YSYEKL. This CDR3 contains 14 residues. This chain's CDR3 is CASRDRPEGDTIYF. The DNA for the CDR3 is TGCGCCAGCAGGGACAGGCCGGAGGGTGACACCATATATTTT.

J is TRBJ1-4 and V is TRBV7-9; 7 nucleotides agree with TRBD1. J was trimmed by 5 bases and V by 6 bases; bases with no gene match: 12. From germline, CDR1 is SEHNR and CDR2 FQNEAQ (reference sequence). CDR3 length: 16 amino acids. The CDR3 DNA reads TGTGCCAGCAGTCCGAAGCCGGGACAGACGAATGAAAAACTGTTTTTT. Protein product: CASSPKPGQTNEKLFF.

The chain recombines TRBV4-1 with TRBJ1-2; the match to TRBD1 covers 8 bases. Germline V lookup: CDR1 MGHRA, CDR2 YSYEKL. The CDR3 consists of 17 residues. The V gene end was trimmed by 4 bases and the J gene end by 3 bases; junction bases not matched to a gene: 13. CDR3 coding DNA: TGCGCCAGCAGCCCAGTTATTTGGACAGGGAAATACTATGGCTACACCTTC. Translation: CASSPVIWTGKYYGYTF.

The V call is TRBV4-3, the J call TRBJ2-2, with 11 nucleotides matching TRBD2. This CDR3 has 18 amino acids. J gave up 3 bases and V 0 bases, and 6 bases lay outside the gene matches. From germline, CDR1 is LGHNA and CDR2 YSLEER. The DNA of the CDR3 is TGCGCCAGCAGCCAAGATGGTCTAGCGGGGGGTGACACCGGGGAGCTGTTTTTT. Its translation is CASSQDGLAGGDTGELFF.

The V call is TRBV2, the J call TRBJ1-6, with 8 bases aligning to TRBD1. The CDR3 contains 15 residues. J lost 7 bases, V lost 3 bases, and 5 bases had no gene match. Germline values: CDR1 SNHLY, CDR2 FYNNEI. CDR3 sequence: CASSDSTGGNSPLHF. CDR3 sequence (DNA): TGTGCCAGCAGTGATTCAACAGGGGGGAATTCACCCCTCCACTTT.

V and J are TRBV20-1 and TRBJ2-1; tentative D call: TRBD2 (6 bases). Between the trimmed V and J ends, which lost 6 bases and 9 bases, there was a span of 12 bases. The CDR3 consists of 11 residues. Germline lookup yields CDR1 DFQATT and CDR2 SNEGSKA (reference sequence). In DNA form, the CDR3 reads TGCAGTGCGCCGACTAGGCTTGAGCAGTTCTTC. Its protein product is CSAPTRLEQFF.

The gene calls are TRBV9 and TRBJ2-2; D ambiguous. Germline V CDR1 and CDR2: SGDLS, YYNGEE. V lost 3 bases to trimming and J lost 0 bases, with 15 bases between them. The CDR3 consists of 17 residues. The CDR3 sequence is CASSAHSTIPNTGELFF. CDR3 coding DNA: TGTGCCAGCAGCGCCCATTCGACAATTCCGAACACCGGGGAGCTGTTTTTT.

This clone was found a few times. This rearrangement joins TRBV5-1 to TRBJ2-5; 7 positions match TRBD2. The CDR3 sequence is 15 residues long. Germline V lookup: CDR1 SGHRS, CDR2 YFSETQ. The V and J ends lost 4 bases and 5 bases, in that order; junction bases with no gene match: 11. CDR3 sequence: CASSGGLVLMETQYF. In DNA form, the CDR3 reads TGCGCCAGCAGCGGCGGACTAGTCTTAATGGAGACCCAGTACTTC.

The rearrangement joins TRBV28 to TRBJ2-5; D is unclear. The germline CDR1 and CDR2 sequences are MDHEN and SYDVKM. This CDR3 has 13 residues. V was clipped by 3 bases and J by 5 bases, with 10 bases between them. CDR3 nucleotide sequence: TGTGCCAGCAGTTTTTGGAGACTGGAGACCCAGTACTTC. This codes for CASSFWRLETQYF.

This sequence joins TRBV6-1 and TRBJ2-7; 8 bases align to TRBD1. Germline lookup yields CDR1 MNHNS and CDR2 SASEGT. The CDR3 extends over 12 amino acids. The CDR3: CASKGGTGFPHV. The CDR3 DNA reads TGTGCCAGCAAAGGGGGGACAGGTTTTCCTCACGTC.

The chain uses TRBV4-3 and TRBJ2-3; 8 positions agree with TRBD2. Germline CDR1 reads LGHNA; CDR2 reads YSLEER. The CDR3 has 17 amino acids. J gave up 0 bases and V 0 bases, and 5 bases lay outside the gene matches. In nucleotides, the CDR3 is TGCGCCAGCAGCCAAGAAGGACGGGGGGGGAGCACAGATACGCAGTATTTT. Translation: CASSQEGRGGSTDTQYF.